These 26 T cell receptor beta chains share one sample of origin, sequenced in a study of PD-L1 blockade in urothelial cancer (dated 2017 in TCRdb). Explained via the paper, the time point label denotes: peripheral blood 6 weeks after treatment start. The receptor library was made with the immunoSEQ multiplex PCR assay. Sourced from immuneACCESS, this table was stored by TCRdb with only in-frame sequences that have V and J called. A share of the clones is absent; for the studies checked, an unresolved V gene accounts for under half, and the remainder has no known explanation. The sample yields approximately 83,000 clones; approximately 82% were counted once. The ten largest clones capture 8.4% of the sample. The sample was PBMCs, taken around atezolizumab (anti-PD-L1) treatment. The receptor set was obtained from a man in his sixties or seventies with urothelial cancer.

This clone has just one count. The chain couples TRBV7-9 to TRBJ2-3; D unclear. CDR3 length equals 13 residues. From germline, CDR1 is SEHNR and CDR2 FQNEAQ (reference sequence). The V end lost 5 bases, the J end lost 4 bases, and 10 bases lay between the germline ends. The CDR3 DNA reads TGTGCCAGCAGCCGAAGCGCTTCAGATACGCAGTATTTT. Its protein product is CASSRSASDTQYF.

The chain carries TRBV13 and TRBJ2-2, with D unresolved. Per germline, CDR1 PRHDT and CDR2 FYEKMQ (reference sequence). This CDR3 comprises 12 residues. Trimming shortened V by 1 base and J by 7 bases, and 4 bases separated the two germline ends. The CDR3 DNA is TGTGCCAGCAGCTTAGCCAACGGGGAGCTGTTTTTT. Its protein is CASSLANGELFF.

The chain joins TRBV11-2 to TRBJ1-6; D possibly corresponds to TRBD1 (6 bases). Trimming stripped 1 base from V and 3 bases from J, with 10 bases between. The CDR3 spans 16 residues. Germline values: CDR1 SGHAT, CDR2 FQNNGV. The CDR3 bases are TGTGCCAGCAGCTTAGCGGGACACGACTATAATTCACCCCTCCACTTT. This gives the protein CASSLAGHDYNSPLHF. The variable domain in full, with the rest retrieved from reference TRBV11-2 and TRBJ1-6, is EAGVAQSPRYKIIEKRQSVAFWCNPISGHATLYWYQQILGQGPKLLIQFQNNGVVDDSQLPKDRFSAERLKGVDSTLKIQPAKLEDSAVYLCASSLAGHDYNSPLHFGNGTRLTVT.

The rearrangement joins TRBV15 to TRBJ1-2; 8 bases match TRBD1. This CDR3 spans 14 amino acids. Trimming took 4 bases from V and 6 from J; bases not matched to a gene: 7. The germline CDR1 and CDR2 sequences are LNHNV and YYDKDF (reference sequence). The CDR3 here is CATSTPGTGHGYTF. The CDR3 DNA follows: TGTGCCACCAGCACCCCCGGGACAGGCCATGGCTACACCTTC. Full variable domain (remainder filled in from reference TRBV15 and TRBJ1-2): DAMVIQNPRYQVTQFGKPVTLSCSQTLNHNVMYWYQQKSSQAPKLLFHYYDKDFNNEADTPDNFQSRRPNTSFCFLDIRSPGLGDTAMYLCATSTPGTGHGYTFGSGTRLTVV.

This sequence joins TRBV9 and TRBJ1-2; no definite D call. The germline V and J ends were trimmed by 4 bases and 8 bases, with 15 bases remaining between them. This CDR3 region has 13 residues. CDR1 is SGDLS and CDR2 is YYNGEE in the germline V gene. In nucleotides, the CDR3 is TGTGCCAGCAGCCCCCGAGGGTCTTTGGGCTACACCTTC. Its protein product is CASSPRGSLGYTF.

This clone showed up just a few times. For the CDR3, the DNA is TGTGCCAGCAGCCAAAGGGGGCTAGCGGGAGGAGAGACCCAGTACTTC. This gives the protein CASSQRGLAGGETQYF. This chain joins TRBV7-2 and TRBJ2-5; 11 nucleotides align to TRBD2. J was trimmed by 4 bases and V by 5 bases; bases with no gene match: 9. The CDR3 spans 16 residues. Germline V gives CDR1 SGHTA, CDR2 FQGNSA.

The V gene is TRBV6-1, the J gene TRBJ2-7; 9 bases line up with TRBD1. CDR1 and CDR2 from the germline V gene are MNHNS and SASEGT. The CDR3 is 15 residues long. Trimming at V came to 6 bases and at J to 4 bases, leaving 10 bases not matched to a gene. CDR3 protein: CASRDLTGGWYEQYF. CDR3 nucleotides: TGTGCCAGCAGAGACCTTACAGGGGGCTGGTACGAGCAGTACTTC.

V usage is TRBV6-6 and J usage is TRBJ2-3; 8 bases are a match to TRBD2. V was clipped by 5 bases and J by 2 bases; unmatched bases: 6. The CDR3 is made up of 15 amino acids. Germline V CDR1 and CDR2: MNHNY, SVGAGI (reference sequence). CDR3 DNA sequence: TGTGCCAGCAGTCTCGGGGGGGGATACACAGATACGCAGTATTTT. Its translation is CASSLGGGYTDTQYF.

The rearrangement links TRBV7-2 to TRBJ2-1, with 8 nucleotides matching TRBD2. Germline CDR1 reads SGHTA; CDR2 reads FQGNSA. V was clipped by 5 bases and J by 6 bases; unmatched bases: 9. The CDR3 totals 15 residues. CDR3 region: CASSPQRGRGNEQFF. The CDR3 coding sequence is TGTGCCAGCAGCCCGCAGCGGGGGAGGGGCAATGAGCAGTTCTTC. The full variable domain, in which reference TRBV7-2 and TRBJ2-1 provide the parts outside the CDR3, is GAGVSQSPSNKVTEKGKDVELRCDPISGHTALYWYRQSLGQGLEFLIYFQGNSAPDKSGLPSDRFSAERTGGSVSTLTIQRTQQEDSAVYLCASSPQRGRGNEQFFGPGTRLTVL.

The CDR3 sequence: CASSQELAANEQFF. As DNA, the CDR3 is TGTGCCAGCAGCCAAGAACTAGCGGCTAATGAGCAGTTCTTC. This chain connects TRBV14 to TRBJ2-1, with 8 bases that match TRBD2. Germline lookup yields CDR1 SGHDN and CDR2 FVKESK. This CDR3 is built from 14 residues. V shed 0 bases, J shed 7 bases, and the junction held 2 bases outside the gene matches. Combining the CDR3 with reference TRBV14 and TRBJ2-1 gives the whole variable domain EAGVTQFPSHSVIEKGQTVTLRCDPISGHDNLYWYRRVMGKEIKFLLHFVKESKQDESGMPNNRFLAERTGGTYSTLKVQPAELEDSGVYFCASSQELAANEQFFGPGTRLTVL.

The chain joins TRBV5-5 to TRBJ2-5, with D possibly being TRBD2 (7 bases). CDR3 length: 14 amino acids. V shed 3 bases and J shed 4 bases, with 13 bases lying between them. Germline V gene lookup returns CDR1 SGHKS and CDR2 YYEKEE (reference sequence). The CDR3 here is CASSSGGGGETQYF. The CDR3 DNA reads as TGTGCCAGCAGCTCGGGGGGAGGGGGAGAGACCCAGTACTTC.

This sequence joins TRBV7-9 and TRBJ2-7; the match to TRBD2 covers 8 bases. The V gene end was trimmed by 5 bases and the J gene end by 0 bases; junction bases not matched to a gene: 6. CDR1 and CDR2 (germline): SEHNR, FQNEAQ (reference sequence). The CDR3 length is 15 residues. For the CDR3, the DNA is TGTGCCAGCAGCCGCACGGGAGGGGGCTCCTACGAGCAGTACTTC. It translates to CASSRTGGGSYEQYF.

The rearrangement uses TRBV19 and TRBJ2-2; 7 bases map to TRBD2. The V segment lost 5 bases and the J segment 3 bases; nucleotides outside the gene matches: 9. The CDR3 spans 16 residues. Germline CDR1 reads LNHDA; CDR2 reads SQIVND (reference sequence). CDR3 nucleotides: TGTGCCAGTAGTCCCCCCGTAGGGAGGGACACCGGGGAGCTGTTTTTT. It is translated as CASSPPVGRDTGELFF.

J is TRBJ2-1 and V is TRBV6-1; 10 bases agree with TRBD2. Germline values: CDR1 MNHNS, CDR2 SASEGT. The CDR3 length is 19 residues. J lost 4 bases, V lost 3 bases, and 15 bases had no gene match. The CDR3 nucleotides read TGTGCCAGCAGTGAGGACAGGAGGTCAGCGGGAGGGACATACAATGAGCAGTTCTTC. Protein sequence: CASSEDRRSAGGTYNEQFF.

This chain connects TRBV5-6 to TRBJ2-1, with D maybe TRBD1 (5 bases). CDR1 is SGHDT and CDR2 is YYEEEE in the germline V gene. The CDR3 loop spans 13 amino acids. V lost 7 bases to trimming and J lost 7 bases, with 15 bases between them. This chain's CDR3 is CASGLLGQNEQFF. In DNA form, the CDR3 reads TGTGCCAGCGGGCTTTTAGGACAAAATGAGCAGTTCTTC.

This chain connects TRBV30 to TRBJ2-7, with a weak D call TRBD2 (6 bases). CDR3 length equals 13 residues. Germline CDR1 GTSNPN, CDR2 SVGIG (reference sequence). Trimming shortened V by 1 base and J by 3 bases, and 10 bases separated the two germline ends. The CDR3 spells CAWSGKGGYEQYF. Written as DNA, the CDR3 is TGTGCCTGGAGTGGAAAGGGAGGCTACGAGCAGTACTTC.

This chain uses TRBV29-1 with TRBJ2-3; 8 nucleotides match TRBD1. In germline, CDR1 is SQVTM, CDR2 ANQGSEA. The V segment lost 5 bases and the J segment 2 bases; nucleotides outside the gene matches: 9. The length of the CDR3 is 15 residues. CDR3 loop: CSVHLRTGTTDTQYF. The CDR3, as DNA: TGCAGCGTTCACCTCCGGACAGGGACCACAGATACGCAGTATTTT.

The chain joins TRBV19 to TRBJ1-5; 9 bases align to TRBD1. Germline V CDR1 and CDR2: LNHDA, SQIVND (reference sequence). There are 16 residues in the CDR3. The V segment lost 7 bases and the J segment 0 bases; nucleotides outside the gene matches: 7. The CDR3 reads CASTPRTGDSNQPQHF. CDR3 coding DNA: TGTGCCAGTACCCCCAGGACAGGGGATAGCAATCAGCCCCAGCATTTT. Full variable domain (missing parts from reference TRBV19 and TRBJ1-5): DGGITQSPKYLFRKEGQNVTLSCEQNLNHDAMYWYRQDPGQGLRLIYYSQIVNDFQKGDIAEGYSVSREKKESFPLTVTSAQKNPTAFYLCASTPRTGDSNQPQHFGDGTRLSIL.

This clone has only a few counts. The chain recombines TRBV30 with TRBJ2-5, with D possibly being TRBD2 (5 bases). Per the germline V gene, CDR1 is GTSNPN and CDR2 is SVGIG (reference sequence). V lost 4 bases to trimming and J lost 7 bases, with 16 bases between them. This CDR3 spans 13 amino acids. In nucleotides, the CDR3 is TGTGCCTGGACAGCGGAGGCGTCGGCGACCCAGTACTTC. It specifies CAWTAEASATQYF. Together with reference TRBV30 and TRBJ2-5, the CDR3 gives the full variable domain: SQTIHQWPATLVQPVGSPLSLECTVEGTSNPNLYWYRQAAGRGLQLLFYSVGIGQISSEVPQNLSASRPQDRQFILSSKKLLLSDSGFYLCAWTAEASATQYFGPGTRLLVL.

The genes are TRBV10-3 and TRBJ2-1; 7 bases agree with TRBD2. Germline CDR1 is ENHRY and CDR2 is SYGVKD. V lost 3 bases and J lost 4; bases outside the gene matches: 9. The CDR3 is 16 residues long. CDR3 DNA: TGTGCCATCAGTGACCCTAGTGGGGGGGTATACAATGAGCAGTTCTTC. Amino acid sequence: CAISDPSGGVYNEQFF.

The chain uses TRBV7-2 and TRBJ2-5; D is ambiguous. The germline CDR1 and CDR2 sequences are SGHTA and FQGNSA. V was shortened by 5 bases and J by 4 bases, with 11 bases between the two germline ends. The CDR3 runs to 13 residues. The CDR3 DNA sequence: TGTGCCAGCAGCCCTAGATATGGAGAGACCCAGTACTTC. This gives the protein CASSPRYGETQYF.

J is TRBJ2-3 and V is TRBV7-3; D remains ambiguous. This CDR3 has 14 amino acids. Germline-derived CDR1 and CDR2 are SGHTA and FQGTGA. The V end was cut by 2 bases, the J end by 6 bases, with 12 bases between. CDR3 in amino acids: CASSLSAPWDTQYF. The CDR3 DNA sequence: TGTGCCAGCAGCTTATCCGCGCCCTGGGATACGCAGTATTTT.

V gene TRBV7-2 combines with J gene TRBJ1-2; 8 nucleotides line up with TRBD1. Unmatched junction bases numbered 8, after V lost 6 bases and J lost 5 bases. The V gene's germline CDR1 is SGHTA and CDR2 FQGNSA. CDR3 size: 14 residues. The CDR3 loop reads CASSSGQDSYGYTF. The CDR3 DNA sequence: TGTGCCAGCAGTTCGGGACAGGACTCATATGGCTACACCTTC.

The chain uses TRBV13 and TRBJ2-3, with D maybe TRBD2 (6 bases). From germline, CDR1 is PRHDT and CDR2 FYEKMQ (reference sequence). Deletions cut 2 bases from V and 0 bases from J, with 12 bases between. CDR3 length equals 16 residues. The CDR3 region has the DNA TGTGCCAGCAGCTTACGCTCCGGGACTAGCACAGATACGCAGTATTTT. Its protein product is CASSLRSGTSTDTQYF.

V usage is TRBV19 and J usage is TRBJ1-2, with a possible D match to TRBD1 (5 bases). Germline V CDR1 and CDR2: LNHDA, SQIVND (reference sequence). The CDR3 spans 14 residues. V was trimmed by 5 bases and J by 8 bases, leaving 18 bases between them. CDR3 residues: CASSALQEGKGYTF. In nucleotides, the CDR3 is TGTGCCAGTAGTGCCCTACAGGAGGGAAAGGGCTACACCTTC.

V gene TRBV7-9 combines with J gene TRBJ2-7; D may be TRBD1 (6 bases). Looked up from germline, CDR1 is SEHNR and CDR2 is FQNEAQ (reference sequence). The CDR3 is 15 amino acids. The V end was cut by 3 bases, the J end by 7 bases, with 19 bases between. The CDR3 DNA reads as TGTGCCAGCAGCTTGCCCGGGACACCGTTTTGGGAGCAGTACTTC. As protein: CASSLPGTPFWEQYF.